These T cell receptor beta chains were read from a single sample in a study of T cells in localized non-small cell lung cancer. Sequencing was performed with immunoSEQ multiplex PCR; in TCRdb, only in-frame clones are kept and a portion is missing. This table holds approximately 15,000 clones, 85% found once. Specimen: peripheral blood, collected before any cancer treatment. Receptors originate from a female donor older than 55 with stage I squamous cell lung carcinoma. The CDR3 runs from the conserved cysteine through the conserved F or W. Each record gives: CDR3 protein, CDR3 DNA, D gene, clone size, J gene, V gene. The D gene is left open where the match is weak. Part of the rows lack a size; the others show once, few, many or a class for expanded clones.

CDR3: CASMTPGREGYTF
DNA: TGTGCCAGCATGACCCCGGGACGAGAGGGCTACACCTTC
D: NA
size: NA
J: TRBJ1-2
V: TRBV6-5

CDR3: CASSFGSNQPQHF
DNA: TGTGCCAGCAGCTTCGGCTCTAATCAGCCCCAGCATTTT
D: NA
size: NA
J: TRBJ1-5
V: TRBV5-6

CDR3: CASMASGAYEQYF
DNA: TGTGCCAGCATGGCTAGCGGGGCATACGAGCAGTACTTC
D: TRBD2
size: NA
J: TRBJ2-7
V: TRBV6-1

CDR3: CASSRGRDNEQFF
DNA: TGTGCCAGCAGCCGCGGACGGGACAATGAGCAGTTCTTC
D: NA
size: NA
J: TRBJ2-1
V: TRBV7-2

CDR3: CASSLGETQYF
DNA: TGTGCCAGCAGTTTGGGAGAGACCCAGTACTTC
D: NA
size: NA
J: TRBJ2-5
V: TRBV28

CDR3: CASGLVRGSLHEQFF
DNA: TGTGCTAGTGGTTTGGTACGCGGGAGTTTGCATGAGCAGTTCTTC
D: TRBD2
size: NA
J: TRBJ2-1
V: TRBV12-5

CDR3: CASADSYYEQYF
DNA: TGTGCCAGCGCGGACAGTTACTACGAGCAGTACTTC
D: NA
size: NA
J: TRBJ2-7
V: TRBV7-6

CDR3: CASSTGTSGNREQYF
DNA: TGTGCCAGTAGTACCGGGACTAGCGGGAATCGCGAGCAGTACTTC
D: TRBD2
size: NA
J: TRBJ2-7
V: TRBV19

CDR3: CASSRSGAAQYEQYF
DNA: TGTGCCAGCAGCCGCAGTGGGGCCGCCCAGTACGAGCAGTACTTC
D: NA
size: NA
J: TRBJ2-7
V: TRBV4-2

CDR3: CASGLGETYEQYF
DNA: TGTGCTAGTGGTTTGGGGGAGACCTACGAGCAGTACTTC
D: NA
size: NA
J: TRBJ2-7
V: TRBV12-5

CDR3: CARGTSGYNEQFF
DNA: TGTGCCCGAGGGACTAGCGGTTACAATGAGCAGTTCTTC
D: TRBD2
size: NA
J: TRBJ2-1
V: TRBV2

CDR3: CASSTGHNSPLHF
DNA: TGTGCCAGCTCCACGGGACATAATTCACCCCTCCACTTT
D: NA
size: NA
J: TRBJ1-6
V: TRBV18

CDR3: CASSEEATYEQYF
DNA: TGTGCCAGCAGTGAAGAGGCCACTTACGAGCAGTACTTC
D: NA
size: few
J: TRBJ2-7
V: TRBV6-1

CDR3: CASRTGRQSNSPLHF
DNA: TGTGCCAGCAGGACCGGGAGACAGTCTAATTCACCCCTCCACTTT
D: NA
size: NA
J: TRBJ1-6
V: TRBV2